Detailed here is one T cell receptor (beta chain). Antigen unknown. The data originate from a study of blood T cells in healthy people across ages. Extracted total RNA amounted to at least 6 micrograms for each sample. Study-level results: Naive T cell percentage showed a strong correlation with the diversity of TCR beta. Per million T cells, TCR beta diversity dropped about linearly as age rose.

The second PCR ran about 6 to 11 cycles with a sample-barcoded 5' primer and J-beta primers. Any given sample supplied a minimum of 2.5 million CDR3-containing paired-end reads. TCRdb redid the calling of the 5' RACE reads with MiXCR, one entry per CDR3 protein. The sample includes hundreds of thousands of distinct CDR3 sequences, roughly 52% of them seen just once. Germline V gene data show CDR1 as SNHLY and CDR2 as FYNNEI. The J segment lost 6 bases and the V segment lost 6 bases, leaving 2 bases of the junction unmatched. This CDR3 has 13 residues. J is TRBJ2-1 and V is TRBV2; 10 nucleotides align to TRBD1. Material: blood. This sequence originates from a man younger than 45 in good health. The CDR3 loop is CASSRQGANEQFF. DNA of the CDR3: TGTGCCAGCAGCCGACAGGGGGCCAATGAGCAGTTCTTC.